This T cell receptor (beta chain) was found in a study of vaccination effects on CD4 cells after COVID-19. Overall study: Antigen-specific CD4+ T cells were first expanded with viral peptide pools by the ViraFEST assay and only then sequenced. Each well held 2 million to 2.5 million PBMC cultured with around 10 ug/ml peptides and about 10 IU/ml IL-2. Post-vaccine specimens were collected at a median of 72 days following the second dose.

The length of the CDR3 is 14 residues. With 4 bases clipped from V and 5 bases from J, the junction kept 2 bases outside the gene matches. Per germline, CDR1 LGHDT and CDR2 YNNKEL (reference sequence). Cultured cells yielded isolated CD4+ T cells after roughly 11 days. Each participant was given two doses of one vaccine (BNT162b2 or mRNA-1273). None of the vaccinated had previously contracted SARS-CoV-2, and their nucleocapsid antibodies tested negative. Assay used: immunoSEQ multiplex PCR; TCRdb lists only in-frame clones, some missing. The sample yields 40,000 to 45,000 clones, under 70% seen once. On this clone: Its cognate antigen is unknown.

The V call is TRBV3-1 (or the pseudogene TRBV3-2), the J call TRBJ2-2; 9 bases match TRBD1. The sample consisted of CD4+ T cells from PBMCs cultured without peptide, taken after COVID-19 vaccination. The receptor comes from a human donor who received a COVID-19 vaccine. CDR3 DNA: TGTGCCAGCAGCCTACAGGGGGCGACCGGGGAGCTGTTTTTT. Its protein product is CASSLQGATGELFF.